What follows is one TCR beta chain and its context. What it binds is unknown. The record originates from a study of cytomegalovirus exposure and HLA in healthy donors. It was with 60 Vbeta and 13 Jbeta primers that the PCR ran. Profiled with immunoSEQ multiplex PCR; TCRdb holds only in-frame clones, not every one. The data contain about 92,000 clones, about four fifths of them singletons. Study results and limitations: An analysis was carried out later, and it reportedly showed fewer N-insertions in an Asian-associated ancestry cluster than the approximately 670-donor mean. Segments of the TCR beta V type were, in most cases, productive about 87% or about 30% of the time in an earlier analysis. It was reportedly the case that the classifier diagnosed cytomegalovirus status with high specificity and sensitivity.

There are 15 residues in the CDR3. The ends were cut back, 5 bases at V and 0 bases at J, with 13 bases in the middle. CDR1 and CDR2 (germline): PRHDT, FYEKMQ (reference sequence). The chain uses TRBV13 and TRBJ2-5; D uncertain. The clonotype was recovered from a young woman in good health and CMV-seropositive. The sequenced sample was PBMCs. The CDR3 protein is CASSPRSSYQETQYF. CDR3 sequence (DNA): TGTGCCAGCAGCCCCCGTTCCTCGTACCAAGAGACCCAGTACTTC.